The 17 T cell receptor beta chains listed next were all sequenced from one sample in a study of blood T cells in healthy people across ages. Through a sample-barcoded 5' primer and a J-beta primer mix, a second PCR was run for about 6 to 12 cycles. TCRdb re-derived calls from the 5' RACE reads in MiXCR, one entry per CDR3 protein. Here the sample spans 700,000 to 850,000 distinct CDR3 sequences, under 40% being singletons. Source material: blood. The receptors originated from a man in his late teens or twenties in good health.

The rearrangement links TRBV20-1 to TRBJ2-1; D gene unclear. Trimming stripped 2 bases from V and 15 bases from J, with 11 bases between. This CDR3 comprises 10 residues. Germline V CDR1 and CDR2: DFQATT, SNEGSKA (reference sequence). CDR3 loop: CSARTPPMFF. CDR3 DNA sequence: TGCAGTGCTAGAACTCCTCCCATGTTCTTC.

The CDR3: CASSLYNSEDTQYF. CDR3 bases: TGTGCCAGCAGTTTATATAATAGCGAAGATACGCAGTATTTT. The chain is built from TRBV27 and TRBJ2-3; a weak D match, TRBD2 (5 bases). Trimming left V 1 base short and J 5 bases short, with 10 bases between. Germline V gives CDR1 MNHEY, CDR2 SMNVEV (reference sequence). The CDR3 is made up of 14 amino acids.

This chain joins TRBV4-3 and TRBJ2-6; 9 bases map to TRBD2. The germline V gene has CDR1 LGHNA and CDR2 YSLEER. The trim removed 3 bases at V and 0 bases at J, leaving 6 bases unmatched. CDR3 size: 18 residues. As DNA, the CDR3 is TGCGCCAGCAGCCAGTTTGCGGGGGGGGTCTCTGGGGCCAACGTCCTGACTTTC. As protein: CASSQFAGGVSGANVLTF.

This clonotype has a handful of counts. V is TRBV20-1 and J is TRBJ1-1; 9 bases agree with TRBD1. Per the germline V gene, CDR1 is DFQATT and CDR2 is SNEGSKA (reference sequence). The CDR3 runs to 12 residues. Trimming removed 4 bases from V and 6 bases from J; junction bases left unmatched: 3. The CDR3 DNA reads as TGCAGTGCTAATACAGGGGGCTCTGAAGCTTTCTTT. As protein: CSANTGGSEAFF.

V gene TRBV20-1 combines with J gene TRBJ2-1; TRBD1 or TRBD2 may be the D gene (6 bases each). This CDR3 contains 15 residues. V was pared by 5 bases and J by 0 bases, with 14 bases between. The germline gives CDR1 DFQATT, CDR2 SNEGSKA (reference sequence). The CDR3 DNA sequence: TGCAGTGCTTGGGGGGCGGAGAGCTCCTACAATGAGCAGTTCTTC. Amino acid sequence: CSAWGAESSYNEQFF.

The rearrangement uses TRBV9 and TRBJ2-2; TRBD1 matches at 7 bases. V shed 3 bases and J 2 bases; nucleotides not matched to a gene: 10. The CDR3 spans 17 residues. The germline gives CDR1 SGDLS, CDR2 YYNGEE. CDR3 amino acids: CASSARGGFGNTGELFF. The DNA for the CDR3 is TGTGCCAGCAGCGCGCGAGGGGGCTTTGGTAACACCGGGGAGCTGTTTTTT. Full variable domain (outside the CDR3, taken from reference TRBV9 and TRBJ2-2): DSGVTQTPKHLITATGQRVTLRCSPRSGDLSVYWYQQSLDQGLQFLIQYYNGEERAKGNILERFSAQQFPDLHSELNLSSLELGDSALYFCASSARGGFGNTGELFFGEGSRLTVL.

V gene TRBV6-2 or TRBV6-3 combines with J gene TRBJ2-5; TRBD2 aligns across 10 bases. In germline, CDR1 is MNHEY, CDR2 SVGEGT. J lost 5 bases, V lost 2 bases, and 5 bases had no gene match. The CDR3 is made up of 15 amino acids. CDR3 loop: CASSYLAGARETQYF. DNA for the CDR3: TGTGCCAGCAGTTACCTAGCGGGAGCGAGGGAGACCCAGTACTTC.

The V call is TRBV7-2, the J call TRBJ2-1; D not resolved. This CDR3 has 14 residues. With 1 base removed from V and 12 bases from J, the gap between germline ends came to 16 bases. Germline assignment: CDR1 SGHTA and CDR2 FQGNSA. CDR3 nucleotide sequence: TGTGCCAGCAGCTTAGACGGGCCCCACCGTACGCAGTTCTTC. It translates to CASSLDGPHRTQFF.

The chain couples TRBV12-3 or TRBV12-4 to TRBJ2-3; 7 bases are shared with TRBD2. The CDR3 contains 15 residues. V dropped 5 bases and J dropped 2; count of bases not matched to a gene: 7. The CDR3 DNA reads TGTGCCAGCAGTACGGCTCTAGCGGCCACAGATACGCAGTATTTT. It specifies CASSTALAATDTQYF.

The chain uses TRBV5-1 and TRBJ1-2, with TRBD1 matching 8 bases. Germline V gives CDR1 SGHRS, CDR2 YFSETQ. The CDR3 is made up of 14 amino acids. Trimming cost V 4 bases and J 7 bases; bases outside gene matches: 9. CDR3 protein: CASSHPDRESGYTF. CDR3 DNA sequence: TGCGCCAGCAGCCACCCGGACAGGGAGAGTGGCTACACCTTC.

The chain employs TRBV4-1 and TRBJ1-5, with D possibly being TRBD1 (5 bases). The CDR3 length is 16 residues. The germline V gene has CDR1 MGHRA and CDR2 YSYEKL. Trimming removed 0 bases from V and 6 bases from J, with 15 bases in between. As DNA, the CDR3 is TGCGCCAGCAGCCAAGATTCCGCAGGGTTCGGTCAGCCCCAGCATTTT. Protein sequence: CASSQDSAGFGQPQHF.

This clonotype was found a few times. The genes are TRBV20-1 and TRBJ1-5, with 8 positions matching TRBD1. J lost 2 bases, V lost 5 bases, and 2 bases had no gene match. Germline V gene lookup returns CDR1 DFQATT and CDR2 SNEGSKA (reference sequence). The CDR3 contains 13 residues. CDR3 nucleotides: TGCAGTGCTTTGACAGGGGGCAATCAGCCCCAGCATTTT. It codes for CSALTGGNQPQHF.

This clonotype was counted a few times. The chain links TRBV6-2 or TRBV6-3 to TRBJ2-4; possible D gene TRBD2, 6 bases. Trimming cost V 2 bases and J 4 bases, with 12 bases left between them. The CDR3 has 15 amino acids. Germline assignment: CDR1 MNHEY and CDR2 SVGEGT. CDR3 residues: CASSYDWTIKNIQYF. In nucleotides, the CDR3 is TGTGCCAGCAGTTACGACTGGACTATTAAAAACATTCAGTACTTC.

Turning to this clonotype: With a much larger clone just one base away, this may be a read error. The genes are TRBV29-1 and TRBJ2-3; no firm D call. V was clipped by 3 bases and J by 1 base, with 8 bases between them. This CDR3 comprises 13 residues. The V gene's germline CDR1 is SQVTM and CDR2 ANQGSEA. The CDR3 DNA is TGCAGCGTTGAGGGCGACGGCACAGATACGCAGTATTTT. It specifies CSVEGDGTDTQYF.

The chain employs TRBV20-1 and TRBJ2-1, with D perhaps TRBD1 (6 bases). Germline V gene data show CDR1 as DFQATT and CDR2 as SNEGSKA (reference sequence). V was trimmed by 4 bases and J by 10 bases, leaving 8 bases between them. The CDR3 has 10 amino acids. CDR3 residues: CSAKGVEQFF. CDR3 DNA sequence: TGCAGTGCTAAGGGGGTCGAGCAGTTCTTC.

This chain uses TRBV7-2 with TRBJ2-2, with D perhaps matching TRBD2 (6 bases). Per the germline V gene, CDR1 is SGHTA and CDR2 is FQGNSA. The CDR3 totals 16 residues. Deletions cut 1 base from V and 6 bases from J, with 15 bases between. The CDR3 spells CASSLVGGVSAGELFF. The CDR3, as DNA: TGTGCCAGCAGCTTAGTCGGAGGGGTGTCGGCCGGGGAGCTGTTTTTT.

The chain carries TRBV4-2 and TRBJ1-2; no clear D gene. V gave up 0 bases and J gave up 4 bases, with 18 bases separating them. The CDR3 is made up of 17 amino acids. CDR1 LGHNA and CDR2 YNFKEQ come from the germline V gene. This CDR3 is CASSQDLAGPTIYGYTF. CDR3 DNA sequence: TGTGCCAGCAGCCAAGATCTGGCAGGACCTACTATCTATGGCTACACCTTC.